This TCR beta chain was recovered during a study of blood T cell repertoires in COVID-19 (dated by TCRdb to 2018 to 2020). In the study overall: The collaborator samples originated in the United States, Italy and Spain and spanned the acute and convalescent phases of COVID-19. The prospective study material was composed of cDNA or gDNA derived from T cells, B-cell-depleted T cells, or PBMCs. Subjects who had been exposed to COVID-19, were actively infected with it, or had recovered from it provided the deeply sampled blood TCRbeta repertoires that made up the dataset. A freely available public database, intended as a resource for researchers studying the immune response to SARS-CoV-2, is where the repertoires were released. The samples were drawn from two sources: the first 160 participants of the ongoing ImmuneRACE study, and 1,000 to 1,500 subjects contributed by 6 global collaborators. A de-identified subject ID, COVID-19 status, age in years and sex were almost always included in the sample metadata. Where available, HLA class I and class II types were obtained from metadata supplied by the sample provider rather than from assay-based typing. The research as a whole found: The amount of clinical and demographic metadata varied by source and participant and was provided uncurated.

Samples from volunteer blood donors who had recovered from COVID-19 were contributed by a second Seattle source. Collaborating institutions collected whole blood in K2EDTA tubes following their own protocols. Collaborator samples were shipped for TCRbeta analysis as frozen whole blood, isolated PBMCs, or DNA extracted from either sample type. Taken from cysteine to phenylalanine, the CDR3 has 13 residues. The CDR3 DNA has 39 bases and is translated from base 1. The germline V gene yields LGHNA for CDR1 and YNFKEQ for CDR2. Trimming at the junction amounts to 4 bases on V and 1 base on J, and the germline ends lie 7 bases apart. TCRbeta CDR3 regions were amplified from genomic DNA using the immunoSEQ Assay, a bias-controlled multiplex PCR. Per the source publication's procedure: Nucleated cell counts per sample were estimated from amplification of reference gene primers within the assay. Sequence reads were collapsed and filtered to measure the absolute abundance of every unique TCRbeta CDR3 rearrangement. For each sample, productive Simpson clonality was calculated as the square root of Simpson's diversity index across productive rearrangements. Sourced from immuneACCESS, this table was stored by TCRdb with only in-frame sequences that have V and J called. A share of the clones is absent; for the studies checked, an unresolved V gene accounts for under half, and the remainder has no known explanation. That table gives V, J and clone size, and the DNA gave D and trimming. A total of around 270,000 clones appear in this sample, over 80% of them only once. The ten most abundant clones make up 1.5% of the sample.

For this clone: Its target antigen remains unknown. Base qualities are not recorded, but no much larger clone differs from it by a single base.

Sequencing input: peripheral blood. The clonotype originates from a middle-aged woman who had recovered from COVID-19. The V and J segments used are TRBV4-2 and TRBJ1-1; TRBD1 is perhaps the D gene, given 6 matching bases. The CDR3 sequence is CASSLQGNTEAFF. The DNA sequence is as follows: TGTGCCAGCAGCCTACAGGGGAACACTGAAGCTTTCTTT.